This TCR beta chain was observed in a study of T cell changes during pregnancy in multiple sclerosis. Profiled with immunoSEQ multiplex PCR; TCRdb holds only in-frame clones, not every one. The sample includes 90,000 to 120,000 clones, more than 90% of them seen just once. Trimming shortened V by 6 bases and J by 2 bases, and 10 bases separated the two germline ends. Germline CDR1 reads MNHEY; CDR2 reads SMNVEV (reference sequence). The CDR3 totals 13 residues. The sequencing used peripheral blood, collected in the second trimester of pregnancy. The gene calls are TRBV27 and TRBJ2-5, with D tentatively TRBD1 (5 bases). The TCR was taken from a female donor with multiple sclerosis, enrolled in a pregnancy study. CDR3: CASRRDSQETQYF. DNA for the CDR3: TGTGCCAGCAGGCGAGACAGTCAAGAGACCCAGTACTTC.